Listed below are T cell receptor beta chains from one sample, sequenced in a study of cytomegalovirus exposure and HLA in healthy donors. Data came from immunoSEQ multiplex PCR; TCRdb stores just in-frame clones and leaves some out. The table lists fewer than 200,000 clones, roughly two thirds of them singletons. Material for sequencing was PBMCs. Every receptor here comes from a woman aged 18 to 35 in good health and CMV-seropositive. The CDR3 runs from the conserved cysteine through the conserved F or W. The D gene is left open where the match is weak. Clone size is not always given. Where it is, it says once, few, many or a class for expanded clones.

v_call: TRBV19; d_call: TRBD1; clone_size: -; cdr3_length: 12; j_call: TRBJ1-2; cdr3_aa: CATWDRGYGYTF; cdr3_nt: TGTGCCACCTGGGACAGGGGCTATGGCTACACCTTC
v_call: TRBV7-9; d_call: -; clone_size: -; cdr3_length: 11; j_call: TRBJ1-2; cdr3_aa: CASSSFHGYTF; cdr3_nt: TGTGCCAGCAGCTCTTTCCATGGCTACACCTTC
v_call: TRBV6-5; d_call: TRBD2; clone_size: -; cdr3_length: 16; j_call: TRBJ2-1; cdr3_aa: CASSYSATSGGNEQFF; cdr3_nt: TGTGCCAGCAGTTACTCGGCGACTAGCGGGGGGAATGAGCAGTTCTTC
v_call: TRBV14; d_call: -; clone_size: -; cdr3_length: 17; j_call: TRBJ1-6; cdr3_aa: CASSQDQGRRGYSPLHF; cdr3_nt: TGTGCCAGCAGCCAAGATCAGGGAAGAAGGGGGTATTCACCCCTCCACTTT
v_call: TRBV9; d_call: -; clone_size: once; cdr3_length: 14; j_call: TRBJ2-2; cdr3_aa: CASSVAETTGELFF; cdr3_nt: TGTGCCAGCAGCGTAGCTGAGACTACCGGGGAGCTGTTTTTT
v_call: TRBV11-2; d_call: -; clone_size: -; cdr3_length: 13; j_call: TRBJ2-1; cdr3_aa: CASSTGRGDEQFF; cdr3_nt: TGTGCCAGCAGCACGGGACGCGGGGATGAGCAGTTCTTC
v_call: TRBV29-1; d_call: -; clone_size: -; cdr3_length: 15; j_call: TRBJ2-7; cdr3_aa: CSVSLSGTLGYEQYF; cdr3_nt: TGCAGCGTTAGTCTTTCCGGGACACTTGGTTACGAGCAGTACTTC
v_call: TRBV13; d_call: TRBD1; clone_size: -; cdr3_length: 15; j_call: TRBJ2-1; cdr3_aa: CASSTRTGNYNEQFF; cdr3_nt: TGTGCCAGCAGCACGCGGACAGGGAACTACAATGAGCAGTTCTTC
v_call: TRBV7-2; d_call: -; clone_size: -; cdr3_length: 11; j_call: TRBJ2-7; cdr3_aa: CASSSAYEQYF; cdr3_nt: TGTGCCAGCAGCTCCGCGTACGAGCAGTACTTC
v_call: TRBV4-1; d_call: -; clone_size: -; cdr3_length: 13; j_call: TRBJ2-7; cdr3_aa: CASSHRWRGQQYF; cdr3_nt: TGCGCCAGCAGCCACCGGTGGAGGGGGCAGCAATACTTC
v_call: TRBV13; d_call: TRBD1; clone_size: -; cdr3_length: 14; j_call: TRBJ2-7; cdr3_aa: CASSLENRGPEQYF; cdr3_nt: TGTGCCAGCAGCTTAGAGAACAGGGGTCCCGAGCAGTACTTC
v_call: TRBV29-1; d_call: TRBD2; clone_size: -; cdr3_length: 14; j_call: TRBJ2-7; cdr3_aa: CSVVLAGGSYEQYF; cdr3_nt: TGCAGCGTCGTACTAGCGGGAGGCTCCTACGAGCAGTACTTC
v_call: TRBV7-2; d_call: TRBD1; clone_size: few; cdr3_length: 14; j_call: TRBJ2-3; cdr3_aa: CASSLDRGSDTQYF; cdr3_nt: TGTGCCAGCAGCTTAGACAGGGGTTCAGATACGCAGTATTTT
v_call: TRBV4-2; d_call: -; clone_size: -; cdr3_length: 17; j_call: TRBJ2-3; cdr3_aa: CASSQRHRQGSTDTQYF; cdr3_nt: TGTGCCAGCAGCCAACGTCATAGGCAGGGTAGCACAGATACGCAGTATTTT
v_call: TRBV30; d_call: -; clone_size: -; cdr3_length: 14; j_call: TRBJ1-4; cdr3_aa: CAWSVPPSGEKLFF; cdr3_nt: TGTGCCTGGAGTGTCCCCCCTTCGGGTGAAAAACTGTTTTTT
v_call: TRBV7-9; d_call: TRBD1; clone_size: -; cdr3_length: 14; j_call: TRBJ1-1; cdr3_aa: CASSLQGALSEAFF; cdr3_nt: TGTGCCAGCAGCTTACAGGGGGCGCTTTCTGAAGCTTTCTTT
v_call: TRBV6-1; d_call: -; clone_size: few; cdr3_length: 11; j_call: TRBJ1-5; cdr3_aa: CASQGNQPQHF; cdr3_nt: TGTGCCAGCCAGGGTAATCAGCCCCAGCATTTT
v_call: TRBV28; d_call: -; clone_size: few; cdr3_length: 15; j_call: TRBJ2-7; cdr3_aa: CASSLRYGTSYEQYF; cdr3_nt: TGTGCCAGCAGTTTAAGGTACGGGACATCCTACGAGCAGTACTTC
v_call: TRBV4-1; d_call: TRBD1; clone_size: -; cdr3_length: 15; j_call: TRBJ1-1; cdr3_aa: CASSRIGQGVTEAFF; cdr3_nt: TGCGCCAGCAGCCGGATCGGACAGGGGGTTACTGAAGCTTTCTTT
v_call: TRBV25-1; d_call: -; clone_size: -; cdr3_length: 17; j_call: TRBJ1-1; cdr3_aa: CASSERGTRDRYTEAFF; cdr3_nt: TGTGCCAGCAGTGAACGGGGGACCAGGGACCGATACACTGAAGCTTTCTTT
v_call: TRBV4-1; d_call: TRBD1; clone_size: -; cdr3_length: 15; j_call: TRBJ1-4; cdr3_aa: CASSPSGQALEKLFF; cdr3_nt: TGCGCCAGCAGCCCATCGGGACAGGCTCTCGAAAAACTGTTTTTT
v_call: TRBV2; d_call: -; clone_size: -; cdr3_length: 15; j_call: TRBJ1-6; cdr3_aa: CASQGGLGSGSPLHF; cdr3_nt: TGTGCCAGCCAAGGAGGGTTAGGGAGTGGATCACCCCTCCACTTT
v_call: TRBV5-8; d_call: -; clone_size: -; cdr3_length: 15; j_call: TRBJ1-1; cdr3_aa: CASSLRGEMNTEAFF; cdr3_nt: TGTGCCAGCAGCTTGCGGGGGGAGATGAACACTGAAGCTTTCTTT
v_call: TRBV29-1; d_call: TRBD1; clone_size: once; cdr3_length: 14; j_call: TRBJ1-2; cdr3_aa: CSGLTGVPGNGYTF; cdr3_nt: TGCAGCGGTCTCACAGGGGTACCGGGCAACGGCTACACCTTC
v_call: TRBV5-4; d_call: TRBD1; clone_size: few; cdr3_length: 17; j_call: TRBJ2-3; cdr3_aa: CASSPIPGQVNPDTQYF; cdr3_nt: TGTGCCAGCAGCCCCATTCCGGGACAGGTAAACCCAGATACGCAGTATTTT
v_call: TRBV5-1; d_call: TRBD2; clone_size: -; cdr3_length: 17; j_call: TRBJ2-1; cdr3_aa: CASSFTLAESSYNEQFF; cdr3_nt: TGCGCCAGCAGCTTCACCCTAGCGGAGAGCTCCTACAATGAGCAGTTCTTC
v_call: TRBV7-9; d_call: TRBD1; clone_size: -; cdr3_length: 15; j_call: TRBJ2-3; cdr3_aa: CASSRGTGPTDTQYF; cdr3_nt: TGTGCCAGCAGCCGCGGGACAGGGCCCACAGATACGCAGTATTTT
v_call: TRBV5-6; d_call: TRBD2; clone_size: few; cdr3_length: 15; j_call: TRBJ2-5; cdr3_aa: CASSLSLAGGETQYF; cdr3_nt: TGTGCCAGCAGCTTGAGCCTAGCGGGGGGAGAGACCCAGTACTTC
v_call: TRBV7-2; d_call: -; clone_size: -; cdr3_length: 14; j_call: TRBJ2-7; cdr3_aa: CASSLGGLSYEQYF; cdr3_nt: TGTGCCAGCAGCCTGGGGGGTCTCTCCTACGAGCAGTACTTC
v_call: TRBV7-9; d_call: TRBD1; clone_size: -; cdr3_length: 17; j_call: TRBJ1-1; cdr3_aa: CSSSPLWRQGAYTEAFF; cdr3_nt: TGTTCCAGCAGCCCCTTGTGGCGTCAGGGGGCCTACACTGAAGCTTTCTTT
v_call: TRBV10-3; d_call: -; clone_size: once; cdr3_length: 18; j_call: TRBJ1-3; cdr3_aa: CAISELGPGQFSGNTIYF; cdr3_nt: TGTGCCATCAGTGAGTTGGGCCCTGGACAGTTCTCTGGAAACACCATATATTTT
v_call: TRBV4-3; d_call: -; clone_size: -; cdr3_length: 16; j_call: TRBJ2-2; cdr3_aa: CASSQVPATGTGELFF; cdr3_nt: TGCGCCAGCAGCCAAGTTCCCGCAACCGGCACCGGGGAGCTGTTTTTT
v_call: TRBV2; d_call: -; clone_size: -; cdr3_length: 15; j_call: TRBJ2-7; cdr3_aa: CASSDLPTGFYEQYF; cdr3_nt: TGTGCCAGCAGTGATCTGCCGACAGGCTTCTACGAGCAGTACTTC
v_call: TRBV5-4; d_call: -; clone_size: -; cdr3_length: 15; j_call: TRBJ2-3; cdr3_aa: CASSQRTVGADTQYF; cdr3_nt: TGTGCCAGCAGTCAGAGGACGGTAGGGGCAGATACGCAGTATTTT
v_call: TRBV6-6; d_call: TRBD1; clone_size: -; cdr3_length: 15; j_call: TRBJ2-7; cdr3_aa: CASNQGQATSYEQYF; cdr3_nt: TGTGCCAGCAACCAGGGACAGGCTACCTCCTACGAGCAGTACTTC
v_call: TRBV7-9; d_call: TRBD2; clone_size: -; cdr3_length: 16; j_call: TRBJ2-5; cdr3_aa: CASSLGGDGTSETQYF; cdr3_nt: TGTGCCAGCAGCTTGGGGGGGGACGGAACCTCAGAGACCCAGTACTTC
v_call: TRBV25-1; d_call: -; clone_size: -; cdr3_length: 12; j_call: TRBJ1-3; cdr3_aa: CATRTAGNTIYF; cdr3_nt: TGTGCCACCCGGACAGCTGGAAACACCATATATTTT
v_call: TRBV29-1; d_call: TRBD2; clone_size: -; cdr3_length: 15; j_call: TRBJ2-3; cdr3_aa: CSVEAGGLQQDTQYF; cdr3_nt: TGCAGCGTTGAGGCGGGGGGGCTACAACAAGATACGCAGTATTTT
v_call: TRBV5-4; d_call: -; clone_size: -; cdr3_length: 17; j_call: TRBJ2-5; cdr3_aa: CASSSSLPAGAMETQYF; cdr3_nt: TGTGCCAGCAGCTCATCTCTCCCGGCAGGGGCAATGGAGACCCAGTACTTC
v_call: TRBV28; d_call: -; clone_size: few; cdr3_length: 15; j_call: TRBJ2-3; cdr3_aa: CASSFPSSVADTQYF; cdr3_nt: TGTGCCAGCAGTTTCCCCTCCAGCGTTGCAGATACGCAGTATTTT
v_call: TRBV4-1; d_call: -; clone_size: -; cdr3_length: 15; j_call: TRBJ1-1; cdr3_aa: CASSQSVSQNTEAFF; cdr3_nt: TGCGCCAGCAGCCAATCGGTAAGCCAGAACACTGAAGCTTTCTTT
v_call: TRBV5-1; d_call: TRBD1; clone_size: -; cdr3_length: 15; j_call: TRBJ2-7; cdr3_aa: CASSQRQGDPYEQYF; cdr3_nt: TGCGCCAGCAGCCAAAGACAGGGGGACCCCTACGAGCAGTACTTC
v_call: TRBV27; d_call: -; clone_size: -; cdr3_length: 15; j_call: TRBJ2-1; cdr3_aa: CASSLEGQSYNEQFF; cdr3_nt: TGTGCCAGCAGTTTGGAGGGACAGTCCTACAATGAGCAGTTCTTC
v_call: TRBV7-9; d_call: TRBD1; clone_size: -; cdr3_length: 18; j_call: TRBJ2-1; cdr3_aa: CASSSRGMTGETYNEQFF; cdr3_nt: TGTGCCAGCAGCTCGAGGGGGATGACAGGGGAAACCTACAATGAGCAGTTCTTC
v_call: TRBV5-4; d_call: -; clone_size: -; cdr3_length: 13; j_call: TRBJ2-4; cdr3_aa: CASSQSPESIQYF; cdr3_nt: TGTGCCAGCAGCCAATCCCCGGAGAGCATTCAGTACTTC
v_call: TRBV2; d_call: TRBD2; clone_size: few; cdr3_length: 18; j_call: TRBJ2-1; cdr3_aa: CASSWSSGGPTLWNEQFF; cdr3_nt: TGTGCCAGCAGTTGGTCTAGCGGGGGCCCCACGTTATGGAATGAGCAGTTCTTC
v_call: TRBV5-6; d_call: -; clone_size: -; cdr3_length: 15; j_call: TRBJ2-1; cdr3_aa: CASSLSLSSYNEQFF; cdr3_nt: TGTGCCAGCAGCTTGTCTCTGAGCTCCTACAATGAGCAGTTCTTC
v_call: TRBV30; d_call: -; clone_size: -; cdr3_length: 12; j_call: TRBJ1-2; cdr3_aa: CAWSATEYGYTF; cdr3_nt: TGTGCCTGGAGTGCGACAGAGTATGGCTACACCTTC
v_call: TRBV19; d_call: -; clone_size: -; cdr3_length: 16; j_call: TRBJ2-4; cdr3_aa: CASSIHSAGPVGIQYF; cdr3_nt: TGTGCCAGTAGTATCCATTCTGCGGGTCCAGTGGGGATTCAGTACTTC
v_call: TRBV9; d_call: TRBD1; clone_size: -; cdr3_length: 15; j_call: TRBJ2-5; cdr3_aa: CASSTGQGPQETQYF; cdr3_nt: TGTGCCAGCAGCACAGGACAGGGACCCCAAGAGACCCAGTACTTC
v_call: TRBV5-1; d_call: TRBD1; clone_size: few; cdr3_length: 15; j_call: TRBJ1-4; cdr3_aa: CASRKTGVTNEKLFF; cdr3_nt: TGCGCCAGCCGAAAGACAGGGGTAACTAATGAAAAACTGTTTTTT
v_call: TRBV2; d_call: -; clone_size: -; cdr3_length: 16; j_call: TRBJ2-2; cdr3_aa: CASSESSKPGTGELFF; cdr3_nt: TGTGCCAGCAGTGAATCGTCGAAGCCGGGCACCGGGGAGCTGTTTTTT
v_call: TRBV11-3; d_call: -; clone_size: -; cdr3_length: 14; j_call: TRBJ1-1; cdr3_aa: CASSPGATNTEAFF; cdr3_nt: TGTGCCAGCAGCCCAGGGGCTACGAACACTGAAGCTTTCTTT
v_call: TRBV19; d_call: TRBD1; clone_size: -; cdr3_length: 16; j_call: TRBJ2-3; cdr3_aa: CASSIVRGRTTDTQYF; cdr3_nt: TGTGCCAGTAGTATAGTCAGGGGGCGAACCACAGATACGCAGTATTTT
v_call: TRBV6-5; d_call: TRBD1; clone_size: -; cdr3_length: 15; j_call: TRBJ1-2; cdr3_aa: CASSYPTGTHYGYTF; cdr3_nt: TGTGCCAGCAGTTACCCGACAGGGACACATTATGGCTACACCTTC